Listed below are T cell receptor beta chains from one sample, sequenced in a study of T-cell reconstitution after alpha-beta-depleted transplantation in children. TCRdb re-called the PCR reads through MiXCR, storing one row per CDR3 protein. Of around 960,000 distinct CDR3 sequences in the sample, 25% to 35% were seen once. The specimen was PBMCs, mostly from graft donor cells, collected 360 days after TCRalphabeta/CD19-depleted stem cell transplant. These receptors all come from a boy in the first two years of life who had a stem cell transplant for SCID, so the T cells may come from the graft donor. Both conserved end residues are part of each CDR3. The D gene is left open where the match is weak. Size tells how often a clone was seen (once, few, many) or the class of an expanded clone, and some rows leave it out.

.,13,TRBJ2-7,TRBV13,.,TGTGCCAGCAGCTCCCGGCCCCTCTACGAGCAGTACTTC,CASSSRPLYEQYF
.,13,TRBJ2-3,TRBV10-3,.,TGTGCCATCAACGCCTTACTCACAGATACGCAGTATTTT,CAINALLTDTQYF
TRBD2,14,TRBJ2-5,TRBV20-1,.,TGCAGGGTAGTTAGGACTAGCGCCCAAGAGACCCAGTACTTC,CRVVRTSAQETQYF
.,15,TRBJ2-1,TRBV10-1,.,TGCGCCAGCATCGAAAGACAGACCCGATACAATGAGCAGTTCTTC,CASIERQTRYNEQFF
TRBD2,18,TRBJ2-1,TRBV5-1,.,TGCGCCAGCAGCTTGATATCCCTTGTGGCGGGGGGTAAGCATGAGCAGTTCTTC,CASSLISLVAGGKHEQFF
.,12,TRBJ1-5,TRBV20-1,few,TGCAGTGCTAGTCTGGGTGGTCAGCCCCAGCATTTT,CSASLGGQPQHF
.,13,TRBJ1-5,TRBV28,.,TGTGCCAGCAGGGGCAGAGGGCGCCAGCCCCAGCATTTT,CASRGRGRQPQHF
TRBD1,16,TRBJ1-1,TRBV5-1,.,TGCGCCAGCAGCTCGCTAGGGACAGGCACAAACACTGAAGCTTTCTTT,CASSSLGTGTNTEAFF
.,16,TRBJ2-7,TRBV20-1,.,TGCAGTGCTAGTCGGTATCCCGGCAGGTCGAACTACGAGCAGTACTTC,CSASRYPGRSNYEQYF
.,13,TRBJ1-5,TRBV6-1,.,TGTGCCAGCAGACCCACTTTGGGTCAGCCCCAGCATTTT,CASRPTLGQPQHF
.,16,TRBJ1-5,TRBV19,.,TGTGCCAGTAGTATTTGGGGGCAGGGGAGCAATCAGCCCCAGCATTTT,CASSIWGQGSNQPQHF
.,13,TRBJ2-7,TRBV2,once,TGTGCCAGCACCGGGACTCAGGGGGTGGAGCAGTACTTC,CASTGTQGVEQYF
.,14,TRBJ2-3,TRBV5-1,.,TGCGCCAGCAGCCGGGGACGCCCCGGGGATACGCAGTATTTT,CASSRGRPGDTQYF
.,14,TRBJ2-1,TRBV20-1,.,TGCAGTGCTAGGGTGGGAACGGACTACAATGAGAAGTTCTTC,CSARVGTDYNEKFF